This T cell receptor beta chain was sequenced for a study of CD8 T cells in ankylosing spondylitis. General study results and limits: Disease-associated clones were CD8+ and fairly uncommon in peripheral blood. A TCR beta motif of 8 or 9 highly homologous variants appeared characteristic of ankylosing spondylitis blood. Some motif variants had been reported before (in reactive arthritis synovial fluid and blood).

This clonotype was detected many times. The antigen remains undetermined. V shed 5 bases and J 4 bases; nucleotides not matched to a gene: 7. Germline V gene sequence: CDR1 SEHNR, CDR2 FQNEAQ (reference sequence). The CDR3 spans 15 residues. TCRdb reprocessed the 5' RACE reads with MiXCR, giving one entry per CDR3 protein. The data show some 240,000 distinct CDR3 sequences, with about 7% seen just once and over 12% held by the top ten. The chain has TRBV7-9 and TRBJ2-3; 9 bases fit TRBD1. This clonotype originated in a male donor with ankylosing spondylitis. Sequencing was done on a sample of blood, either unsorted or a sorted T cell fraction (not recorded which). In DNA form, the CDR3 reads TGTGCCAGCAGCCCACGGGACAGGGCCCCAGATACGCAGTATTTT. It encodes CASSPRDRAPDTQYF. The whole variable domain, remainder taken from reference TRBV7-9 and TRBJ2-3, is DTGVSQNPRHKITKRGQNVTFRCDPISEHNRLYWYRQTLGQGPEFLTYFQNEAQLEKSRLLSDRFSAERPKGSFSTLEIQRTEQGDSAMYLCASSPRDRAPDTQYFGPGTRLTVL.